These 15 T cell receptor beta chains came from one sample sequenced in a study of blood T cell repertoires in COVID-19. The method was immunoSEQ multiplex PCR; TCRdb's version includes in-frame clones alone and lacks a portion of them. The sample carries approximately 460,000 clones, roughly 89% recorded once. The sample was peripheral blood. The receptor source for this set is a man in his late teens or twenties with COVID-19, enrolled during active disease.

This clone was picked up one time. The chain joins TRBV6-5 to TRBJ1-5, with D unclear. Trimming stripped 5 bases from V and 5 bases from J, with 16 bases between. CDR1 is MNHEY and CDR2 is SVGAGI in the germline V gene. The CDR3 has 15 residues. The CDR3 sequence: CASSSTLSGHQPQHF. DNA for the CDR3: TGTGCCAGCAGTAGTACCCTGTCGGGTCATCAGCCCCAGCATTTT.

The rearrangement joins TRBV4-2 to TRBJ2-1; the match to TRBD2 covers 7 bases. CDR3 length equals 15 residues. Trimming took 4 bases from V and 7 from J; bases not matched to a gene: 10. Per the germline V gene, CDR1 is LGHNA and CDR2 is YNFKEQ. The DNA of the CDR3 is TGTGCCAGCAGCCTGGGAGGGAGCTCTTGGAATGAGCAGTTCTTC. This translates into CASSLGGSSWNEQFF.

The rearrangement uses TRBV6-6 and TRBJ2-2, with D possibly being TRBD1 (5 bases). Germline V lookup: CDR1 MNHNY, CDR2 SVGAGI (reference sequence). This CDR3 comprises 15 residues. The V and J ends lost 6 bases and 3 bases respectively, with 14 bases between them. Written as DNA, the CDR3 is TGTGCCAGCAGCCTTCAGGGTTTCGACACCGGGGAGCTGTTTTTT. Translated: CASSLQGFDTGELFF.

The chain employs TRBV27 and TRBJ1-6; 10 bases agree with TRBD1. V shed 6 bases, J shed 10 bases, and the junction held 3 bases outside the gene matches. The CDR3 is made up of 13 amino acids. The germline V gene encodes CDR1 MNHEY and CDR2 SMNVEV (reference sequence). CDR3 amino acids: CASRRQGASPLHF. Written as DNA, the CDR3 is TGTGCCAGCAGGCGACAGGGGGCCTCACCCCTCCACTTT.

The gene calls are TRBV19 and TRBJ1-2; 11 bases fit TRBD1. V dropped 6 bases and J dropped 6; count of bases not matched to a gene: 3. Germline V gene sequence: CDR1 LNHDA, CDR2 SQIVND (reference sequence). This CDR3 is built from 13 residues. The CDR3 protein is CASRRDRGDGYTF. The CDR3 DNA reads TGTGCCAGTAGACGGGACAGGGGGGATGGCTACACCTTC.

The J gene is TRBJ2-1, the V gene TRBV30; D might be TRBD2 (6 bases). The CDR3 is 14 amino acids. V was shortened by 0 bases and J by 12 bases, with 18 bases between the two germline ends. Germline loops: CDR1 GTSNPN, CDR2 SVGIG (reference sequence). The CDR3 loop reads CAWSVTGLPLWQFF. The CDR3 region has the DNA TGTGCCTGGAGTGTAACAGGACTACCTTTGTGGCAGTTCTTC.

The chain links TRBV3-1 (or the pseudogene TRBV3-2) to TRBJ2-1; 12 bases align to TRBD2. V shed 4 bases, J shed 0 bases, and the junction held 10 bases outside the gene matches. CDR3 length: 19 residues. In germline, CDR1 is LGHDT, CDR2 YNNKEL (reference sequence). The DNA for the CDR3 is TGTGCCAGCAGCCGAGCCGGGACTAGCGGGTCGATCTCCTACAATGAGCAGTTCTTC. It specifies CASSRAGTSGSISYNEQFF.

This clone is a singleton in its sample. The V and J genes are TRBV7-9 and TRBJ1-2; D is undetermined. V lost 4 bases and J 6 bases, leaving 21 bases between the germline ends. The length of the CDR3 is 16 residues. The germline CDR1 and CDR2 sequences are SEHNR and FQNEAQ (reference sequence). CDR3 loop: CASSSSYGPNRHGYTF. CDR3 DNA: TGTGCCAGCAGCTCCTCGTATGGGCCCAACCGGCATGGCTACACCTTC.

The gene calls are TRBV29-1 and TRBJ2-7, with a weak D call TRBD2 (7 bases). Trimming removed 4 bases at V and 2 bases at J, with 9 bases between. The CDR3 has 12 residues. Germline CDR1 is SQVTM and CDR2 is ANQGSEA. The CDR3 DNA follows: TGCAGCGTTGGCGGGGGCCCCTACGAGCAGTACTTC. This translates into CSVGGGPYEQYF.

The chain recombines TRBV15 with TRBJ2-7, with D possibly matching TRBD2 (6 bases). The CDR3 contains 15 residues. Trimming took off 0 bases at V and 7 bases at J, with 16 bases between the two ends. CDR1 and CDR2 from the germline V gene are LNHNV and YYDKDF (reference sequence). CDR3 protein: CATSRDRSAGREQYF. The CDR3 region has the DNA TGTGCCACCAGCAGAGATCGGTCGGCGGGGCGGGAGCAGTACTTC.

The V call is TRBV5-4, the J call TRBJ2-3; 7 bases match TRBD2. The germline gives CDR1 SGHNT, CDR2 YYREEE (reference sequence). This CDR3 contains 15 residues. V lost 4 bases, J lost 3 bases, and 8 bases stayed unmatched. The CDR3 region is CASSGAGVTTDTQYF. The DNA of the CDR3 is TGTGCCAGCAGCGGGGCGGGGGTTACTACAGATACGCAGTATTTT.

The chain employs TRBV14 and TRBJ2-3; 9 positions agree with TRBD2. CDR1 is SGHDN and CDR2 is FVKESK in the germline V gene. The CDR3 is made up of 18 amino acids. V lost 2 bases, J lost 0 bases, and 9 bases stayed unmatched. CDR3 sequence: CASSQTPGTSSSTDTQYF. The CDR3 DNA reads TGTGCCAGCAGCCAAACCCCCGGGACTAGCAGTAGCACAGATACGCAGTATTTT.

This clone showed up just once. The rearrangement joins TRBV7-2 to TRBJ2-1, with D tentatively TRBD2 (7 bases). This CDR3 is 14 amino acids long. In germline, CDR1 is SGHTA, CDR2 FQGNSA. Trimming took off 4 bases at V and 6 bases at J, with 13 bases between the two ends. CDR3 protein: CASSYRGGVNEQFF. The CDR3 DNA is TGTGCCAGCAGCTACCGAGGGGGGGTCAATGAGCAGTTCTTC.

This clone appeared a few times. J is TRBJ2-2 and V is TRBV5-4, with D uncertain. The germline V gene encodes CDR1 SGHNT and CDR2 YYREEE (reference sequence). The CDR3 totals 13 residues. V was pared by 4 bases and J by 2 bases, with 6 bases between. The CDR3 DNA sequence: TGTGCCAGCAGCGGCCGAAACACCGGGGAGCTGTTTTTT. It translates to CASSGRNTGELFF.

The genes are TRBV7-2 and TRBJ2-2; D remains unclear. The germline V gene encodes CDR1 SGHTA and CDR2 FQGNSA. V dropped 0 bases and J dropped 0 bases, with 8 bases sitting between them. The CDR3 totals 16 residues. The CDR3 DNA reads as TGTGCCAGCAGCTTAGCCCGTCTCTCGAACACCGGGGAGCTGTTTTTT. As protein: CASSLARLSNTGELFF.